These 27 T cell receptor beta chains share one sample of origin, sequenced in a study of T-cell reconstitution after alpha-beta-depleted transplantation in children. Unique molecular identifiers were built into the TCRbeta library. TCRdb re-analysed the PCR reads in MiXCR, keeping a single row per CDR3 protein. The sample has approximately 240,000 distinct CDR3 sequences, around 9.9% seen once. The material sequenced was PBMCs, taken before TCRalphabeta/CD19-depleted stem cell transplant. These receptors were taken from a child less than two years old with acute myeloid leukemia, due to receive a stem cell transplant.

This clonotype was counted ten times or more. The CDR3 DNA reads as TGTGCCAGCTCAGAGACTGAAGAGGGGAAAGTGTTTTTT. This codes for CASSETEEGKVFF. The rearrangement joins TRBV18 to TRBJ1-4; tentative D call: TRBD1 (5 bases). Germline V gene lookup returns CDR1 KGHSH and CDR2 LQKENI. The V end lost 5 bases, the J end lost 15 bases, and 19 bases lay between the germline ends. The CDR3 extends over 13 amino acids. Supplemented by reference TRBV18 and TRBJ1-4, the full variable domain reads NAGVMQNPRHLVRRRGQEARLRCSPMKGHSHVYWYRQLPEEGLKFMVYLQKENIIDESGMPKERFSAEFPKEGPSILRIQQVVRGDSAAYFCASSETEEGKVFFGSGTQLSVL.

This clonotype appeared a few times. The V call is TRBV11-3, the J call TRBJ2-1, with 10 bases identical to TRBD2. With 1 base clipped from V and 5 bases from J, the junction kept 2 bases outside the gene matches. CDR1 is SGHNT and CDR2 is YENEEA in the germline V gene. This CDR3 region has 15 residues. The CDR3 DNA sequence: TGTGCCAGCAGCTTAGTTAGCGGGGGGAACAATGAGCAGTTCTTC. It yields the protein CASSLVSGGNNEQFF.

Many counts were recorded for this clonotype. The gene calls are TRBV13 and TRBJ2-2; 8 bases align to TRBD2. After removal of 5 bases from V and 1 base from J, the junction contained 3 bases not matched to a gene. The CDR3 totals 15 residues. Germline CDR1 and CDR2: PRHDT and FYEKMQ (reference sequence). CDR3 nucleotide sequence: TGTGCCAGCAGCAAGCGGGAGTTGAACACCGGGGAGCTGTTTTTT. It specifies CASSKRELNTGELFF.

This clonotype occurred many times. The chain uses TRBV5-4 and TRBJ1-6; D may be TRBD1 (6 bases). The CDR3 spans 13 residues. Germline CDR1 is SGHNT and CDR2 is YYREEE (reference sequence). The V end lost 4 bases, the J end lost 5 bases, and 7 bases lay between the germline ends. DNA for the CDR3: TGTGCCAGCAGCCGGGACAATAATTCACCCCTCCACTTT. Translated: CASSRDNNSPLHF.

A note on this clonotype: One end of the junction is discordant with germline, which a read error may explain. The V and J genes are TRBV12-3 or TRBV12-4 and TRBJ1-1; D not certain. The CDR3 sequence is 15 residues long. CDR3 sequence (DNA): TGTGCCAGCAGTCCTCGGATAGGGCTGAACGCTGAAGCTTTCTTT. This translates into CASSPRIGLNAEAFF.

This clonotype has just a few counts. The CDR3 nucleotides are TGCAGTGCTTATAAGGGAACCGGGGAGCTGTTTTTT. This gives the protein CSAYKGTGELFF. The V call is TRBV20-1, the J call TRBJ2-2; no clear D. Per the germline V gene, CDR1 is DFQATT and CDR2 is SNEGSKA (reference sequence). With 5 bases removed from V and 5 bases from J, the gap between germline ends came to 9 bases. CDR3 size: 12 residues.

This clonotype was detected ten times or more. The V gene is TRBV10-3, the J gene TRBJ2-1; D is possibly TRBD2 (5 bases). Germline CDR1 is ENHRY and CDR2 is SYGVKD. V was trimmed by 7 bases and J by 2 bases, leaving 12 bases between them. The CDR3 is made up of 14 amino acids. The CDR3 DNA sequence: TGTGCCATCAATCAAGCGGCACCCTACAATGAGCAGTTCTTC. It yields the protein CAINQAAPYNEQFF.

This clonotype has ten or more counts. The rearrangement joins TRBV25-1 to TRBJ2-3, with 9 positions matching TRBD2. Germline loops: CDR1 MGHDK, CDR2 SYGVNS. This CDR3 contains 17 residues. V lost 9 bases to trimming and J lost 2 bases; unmatched junction nucleotides: 15. The CDR3 nucleotides read TGTGCCAGTGCACCCCGCGGGCTAGCGGGGACCACAGATACGCAGTATTTT. Its translation: CASAPRGLAGTTDTQYF.

The genes are TRBV7-3 and TRBJ1-1; D call uncertain. V shed 4 bases and J shed 4 bases, with 10 bases lying between them. The CDR3 has 13 amino acids. Germline V gives CDR1 SGHTA, CDR2 FQGTGA. The CDR3 DNA reads TGTGCCAGCAGCTCTCAAGAGGGCACTGAAGCTTTCTTT. Its protein product is CASSSQEGTEAFF.

In regard to this clonotype: A clone one base away is much larger, so this may be a read error. This CDR3 is CASSVGGGAFF. In DNA form, the CDR3 reads TGTGCCAGCAGTGTGGGGGGTGGAGCTTTCTTT. The chain links TRBV2 to TRBJ1-1; D might be TRBD1 (5 bases). This CDR3 has 11 amino acids. Germline V lookup: CDR1 SNHLY, CDR2 FYNNEI. V was trimmed by 4 bases and J by 10 bases, leaving 10 bases between them.

This clonotype came up many times. The chain combines TRBV5-6 with TRBJ2-5; the D gene is possibly TRBD2 (6 bases). Germline values: CDR1 SGHDT, CDR2 YYEEEE. The CDR3 has 15 residues. Trimming took off 4 bases at V and 1 base at J, with 14 bases between the two ends. The DNA for the CDR3 is TGTGCCAGCAGCGGGGAGGCCAAGCCCCAAGAGACCCAGTACTTC. It is translated as CASSGEAKPQETQYF.

The chain carries TRBV29-1 and TRBJ1-2; 9 bases are a match to TRBD1. There are 13 residues in the CDR3. V lost 3 bases, J lost 6 bases, and 5 bases stayed unmatched. Germline V gene data show CDR1 as SQVTM and CDR2 as ANQGSEA. CDR3 nucleotide sequence: TGCAGCGTTGAGGGACAGGGAGTCGATGGCTACACCTTC. It codes for CSVEGQGVDGYTF.

The chain uses TRBV30 and TRBJ2-1; possible D gene TRBD2, 5 bases. The CDR3 totals 15 residues. Germline loops: CDR1 GTSNPN, CDR2 SVGIG (reference sequence). Trimming took off 0 bases at V and 0 bases at J, with 9 bases between the two ends. The CDR3 region is CAWSVLGSSYNEQFF. The CDR3 DNA reads as TGTGCCTGGAGTGTACTAGGGAGCTCCTACAATGAGCAGTTCTTC.

The sample holds many counts of this clonotype. This sequence joins TRBV7-2 and TRBJ2-3; TRBD2 matches 14 bases. The V gene's germline CDR1 is SGHTA and CDR2 FQGNSA. Trimming cost V 5 bases and J 1 base; bases outside gene matches: 8. The CDR3 runs to 18 residues. DNA for the CDR3: TGTGCCAGCAGCCGACTAGCGGGAGGGCTAGGAGGCACAGATACGCAGTATTTT. Protein: CASSRLAGGLGGTDTQYF.

There are many counts of this clonotype. The genes are TRBV5-1 and TRBJ2-1; 10 bases align to TRBD2. With 4 bases clipped from V and 4 bases from J, the junction kept 11 bases outside the gene matches. CDR1 SGHRS and CDR2 YFSETQ come from the germline V gene. The CDR3 contains 17 residues. The DNA for the CDR3 is TGCGCCAGCAGCCCCAACCCTAGCGGGAGCACGTACAATGAGCAGTTCTTC. This translates into CASSPNPSGSTYNEQFF.

This clonotype was seen ten or more times. V usage is TRBV18 and J usage is TRBJ2-1, with TRBD2 identical over 9 bases. With 3 bases clipped from V and 0 bases from J, the junction kept 6 bases outside the gene matches. This CDR3 comprises 17 residues. Per the germline V gene, CDR1 is KGHSH and CDR2 is LQKENI. The CDR3 nucleotides are TGTGCCAGCTCACCCTTTAGCGGGAGTAGCTCCTACAATGAGCAGTTCTTC. Residues: CASSPFSGSSSYNEQFF.

Many counts were recorded for this clonotype. The gene calls are TRBV6-2 or TRBV6-3 and TRBJ1-2; 7 positions match TRBD1. V was pared by 2 bases and J by 8 bases, with 8 bases of the junction left unmatched. CDR1 and CDR2 (germline): MNHEY, SVGEGT. CDR3 size: 14 residues. The CDR3 region is CASSYRTGTEGYTF. DNA of the CDR3: TGTGCCAGCAGTTACCGAACCGGGACAGAAGGCTACACCTTC.

This clonotype appeared many times. The V and J genes are TRBV5-1 and TRBJ1-3, with no clear D. Germline V gene sequence: CDR1 SGHRS, CDR2 YFSETQ. The CDR3 has 15 amino acids. V shed 7 bases and J shed 0 bases, with 14 bases lying between them. The CDR3 spells CASSPPTVSGNTIYF. The CDR3 DNA sequence: TGCGCCAGCTCCCCGCCGACCGTCTCTGGAAACACCATATATTTT.

The J gene is TRBJ2-1, the V gene TRBV11-2; perhaps D is TRBD1 or TRBD2 (6 bases each). The CDR3 has 15 amino acids. V was trimmed by 1 base and J by 9 bases, leaving 16 bases between them. Germline V gene data show CDR1 as SGHAT and CDR2 as FQNNGV. CDR3 nucleotide sequence: TGTGCCAGCAGCTTAGGGCCAGCAGGGGAGGTTGAGCAGTTCTTC. This translates into CASSLGPAGEVEQFF.

This clonotype occurred once. The chain recombines TRBV5-1 with TRBJ1-4; D not certain. There are 15 residues in the CDR3. V was clipped by 2 bases and J by 4 bases, with 12 bases between them. CDR1 is SGHRS and CDR2 is YFSETQ in the germline V gene. Here the CDR3 reads CASSLTRTGNEKLFF. CDR3 sequence (DNA): TGCGCCAGCAGCTTAACAAGGACCGGTAATGAAAAACTGTTTTTT.

This clonotype was counted ten times or more. The chain has TRBV30 and TRBJ2-1; D is possibly TRBD1 (5 bases). The CDR3 covers 14 residues. The V and J ends lost 5 bases and 6 bases respectively, with 17 bases between them. Germline CDR1 GTSNPN, CDR2 SVGIG (reference sequence). The CDR3 loop is CAWAWGSSLNEQFF. For the CDR3, the DNA is TGTGCCTGGGCATGGGGCTCCTCCCTCAATGAGCAGTTCTTC.

This clonotype appeared many times. This chain connects TRBV5-1 to TRBJ2-5; D is possibly TRBD2 (6 bases). CDR1 and CDR2 (germline): SGHRS, YFSETQ. The CDR3 extends over 15 amino acids. V lost 1 base and J lost 2, with 12 bases in between. CDR3 sequence (DNA): TGCGCCAGCAGCTTGTGGAGACTAGGGCAAGAGACCCAGTACTTC. It codes for CASSLWRLGQETQYF.

This clonotype was seen many times. This rearrangement joins TRBV20-1 to TRBJ2-7, with 11 bases fitting TRBD2. The ends lost 6 bases at V and 2 bases at J; junction bases unmatched: 6. Germline CDR1 is DFQATT and CDR2 is SNEGSKA (reference sequence). The CDR3 is 14 residues long. In nucleotides, the CDR3 is TGCAGTGCCCCCATAGCGGGAGGGACCTACGAGCAGTACTTC. As protein: CSAPIAGGTYEQYF.

This chain uses TRBV6-1 with TRBJ2-7; D remains ambiguous. Germline-derived CDR1 and CDR2 are MNHNS and SASEGT. Trimming took 8 bases from V and 3 from J, leaving 17 bases between them. CDR3 length: 14 residues. This chain's CDR3 is CASLTGRSLYEQYF. The CDR3 nucleotides are TGTGCCAGCCTTACCGGACGTTCCCTCTACGAGCAGTACTTC.

This clonotype was detected many times. The chain recombines TRBV20-1 with TRBJ1-2; D is unclear. V was trimmed by 2 bases and J by 2 bases, leaving 3 bases between them. This CDR3 comprises 11 residues. The germline CDR1 and CDR2 sequences are DFQATT and SNEGSKA (reference sequence). This chain's CDR3 is CSARQNYGYTF. CDR3 DNA sequence: TGCAGTGCTAGACAAAACTATGGCTACACCTTC.

This clonotype was seen many times. The chain employs TRBV12-3 or TRBV12-4 and TRBJ1-2, with 9 nucleotides matching TRBD1. This CDR3 contains 12 residues. The trim removed 7 bases at V and 7 bases at J, leaving 4 bases unmatched. In DNA form, the CDR3 reads TGTGCCAGCAACACAGGGGGCGTTGGCTACACCTTC. As protein: CASNTGGVGYTF.

The sample holds many counts of this clonotype. This rearrangement joins TRBV5-1 to TRBJ1-2; 9 positions agree with TRBD1. Germline V lookup: CDR1 SGHRS, CDR2 YFSETQ. Losses at the gene ends were 4 bases for V and 7 bases for J; bases not matched to a gene: 8. CDR3 length: 14 amino acids. CDR3 bases: TGCGCCAGCAGCCCGCCCGGGACAGGGAGTGGCTACACCTTC. Encoded protein: CASSPPGTGSGYTF.